This T cell receptor beta chain was identified in a study of T cells in Graves' hyperthyroidism and ophthalmopathy. Study-wide results and limits: Blood also showed most of the thyroid clonotypes that were expanded above 0.001.

This clonotype was seen more than once but under ten times. Its antigen is unknown. The TCR beta CDR3 regions underwent amplification using RNA transcripts as the source. HTBI primers were used for first-round RT-PCR of the TCR CDR3. Using its own MiXCR run on the multiplex PCR reads, TCRdb lists one record per CDR3 protein. The data show approximately 560,000 distinct CDR3 sequences, approximately 44% seen once. The CDR3 runs to 12 residues. V was cut by 1 base and J by 7 bases, with 8 bases left in between. CDR1 is SGHVS, CDR2 FQNEAQ, per germline. Researchers defined stable Graves' hyperthyroidism as no ophthalmopathy progression within 18 months. Disease duration under 2 months; hyperthyroidism patients were aged 18 to 65. Uncontrolled infection, other autoimmune disease, pregnancy and lactation each barred patients from inclusion.

This TCR came from a young woman with Graves' hyperthyroidism. The chain carries TRBV7-8 and TRBJ2-7, with unresolved D. Sequenced sample: peripheral blood or thyroid tissue (not recorded which). This chain's CDR3 is CASSLDFGEQYF. CDR3 coding DNA: TGTGCCAGCAGCTTAGATTTTGGGGAGCAGTACTTC.